This TCR beta chain was documented in a study of T cells after yellow fever vaccination. Study-level points and caveats: Bulk-population clonotypes that are abundant could appear as contaminants in FACS-sorted repertoires. The booster saw the reappearance of most primary-vaccination clones (roughly 97% CD4, about 85% CD8).

Only a few counts were recorded for this clonotype. What it recognizes is unknown. Each CDR3 protein is one row after TCRdb ran MiXCR on the 5' RACE reads. The sample carries approximately 600,000 distinct CDR3 sequences, roughly an eighth recorded once. The germline gives CDR1 MNHEY, CDR2 SVGAGI. CDR3 length: 14 residues. The V end lost 6 bases, the J end lost 1 base, and 13 bases lay between the germline ends. Source: PBMCs, taken on the day of the yellow fever booster vaccination. The chain employs TRBV6-5 and TRBJ2-7, with D maybe TRBD2 (5 bases). The receptor's source is a man aged 25-45 years who received the YFV17D yellow fever vaccine. The CDR3 nucleotides are TGTGCCAGCAGCCCCTCGCTAGCATCCTACGAGCAGTACTTC. Amino acid sequence: CASSPSLASYEQYF.